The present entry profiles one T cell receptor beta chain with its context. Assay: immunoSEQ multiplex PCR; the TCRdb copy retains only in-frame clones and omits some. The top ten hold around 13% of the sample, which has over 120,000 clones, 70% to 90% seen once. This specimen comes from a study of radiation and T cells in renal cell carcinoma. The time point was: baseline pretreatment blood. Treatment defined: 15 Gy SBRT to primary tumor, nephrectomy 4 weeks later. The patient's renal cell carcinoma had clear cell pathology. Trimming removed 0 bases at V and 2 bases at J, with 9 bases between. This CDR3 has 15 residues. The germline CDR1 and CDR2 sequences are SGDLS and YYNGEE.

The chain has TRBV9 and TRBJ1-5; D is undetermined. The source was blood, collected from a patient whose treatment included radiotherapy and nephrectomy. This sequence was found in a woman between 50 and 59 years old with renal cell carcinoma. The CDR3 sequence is CASSVDGRGNQPQHF. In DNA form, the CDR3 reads TGTGCCAGCAGCGTAGACGGGCGTGGCAATCAGCCCCAGCATTTT.